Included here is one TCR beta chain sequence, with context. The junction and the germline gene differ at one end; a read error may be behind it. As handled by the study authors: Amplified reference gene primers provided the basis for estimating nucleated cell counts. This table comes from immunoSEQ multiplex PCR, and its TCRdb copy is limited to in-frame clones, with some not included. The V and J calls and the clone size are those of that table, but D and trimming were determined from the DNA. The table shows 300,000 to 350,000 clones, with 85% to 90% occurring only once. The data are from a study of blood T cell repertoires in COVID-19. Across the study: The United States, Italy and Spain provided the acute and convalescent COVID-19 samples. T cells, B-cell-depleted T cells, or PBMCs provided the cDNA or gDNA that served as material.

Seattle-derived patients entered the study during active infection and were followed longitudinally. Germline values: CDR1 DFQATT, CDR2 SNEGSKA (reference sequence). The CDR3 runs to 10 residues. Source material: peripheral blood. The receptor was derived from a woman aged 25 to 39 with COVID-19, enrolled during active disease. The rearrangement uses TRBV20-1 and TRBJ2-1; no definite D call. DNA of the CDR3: TGCAGTGCTAGATTTCGAAACCCGGTCTTC. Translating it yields CSARFRNPVF.